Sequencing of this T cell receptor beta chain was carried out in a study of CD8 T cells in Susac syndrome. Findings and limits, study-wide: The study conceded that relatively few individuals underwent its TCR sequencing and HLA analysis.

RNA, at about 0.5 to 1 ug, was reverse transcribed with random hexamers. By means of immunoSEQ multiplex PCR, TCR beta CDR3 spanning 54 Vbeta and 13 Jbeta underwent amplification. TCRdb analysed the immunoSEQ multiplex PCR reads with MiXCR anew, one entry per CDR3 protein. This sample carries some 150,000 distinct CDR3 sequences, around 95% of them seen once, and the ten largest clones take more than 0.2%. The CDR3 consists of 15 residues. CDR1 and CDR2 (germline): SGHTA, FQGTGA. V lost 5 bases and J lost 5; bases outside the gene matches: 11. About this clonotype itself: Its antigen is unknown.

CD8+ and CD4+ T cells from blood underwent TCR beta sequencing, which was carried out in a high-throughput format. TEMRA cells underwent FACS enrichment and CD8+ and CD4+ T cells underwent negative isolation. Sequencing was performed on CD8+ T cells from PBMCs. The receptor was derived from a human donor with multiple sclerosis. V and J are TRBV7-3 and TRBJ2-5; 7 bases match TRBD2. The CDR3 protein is CASSPGTKSPETQYF. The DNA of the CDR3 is TGTGCCAGCAGCCCCGGGACTAAATCGCCCGAGACCCAGTACTTC.